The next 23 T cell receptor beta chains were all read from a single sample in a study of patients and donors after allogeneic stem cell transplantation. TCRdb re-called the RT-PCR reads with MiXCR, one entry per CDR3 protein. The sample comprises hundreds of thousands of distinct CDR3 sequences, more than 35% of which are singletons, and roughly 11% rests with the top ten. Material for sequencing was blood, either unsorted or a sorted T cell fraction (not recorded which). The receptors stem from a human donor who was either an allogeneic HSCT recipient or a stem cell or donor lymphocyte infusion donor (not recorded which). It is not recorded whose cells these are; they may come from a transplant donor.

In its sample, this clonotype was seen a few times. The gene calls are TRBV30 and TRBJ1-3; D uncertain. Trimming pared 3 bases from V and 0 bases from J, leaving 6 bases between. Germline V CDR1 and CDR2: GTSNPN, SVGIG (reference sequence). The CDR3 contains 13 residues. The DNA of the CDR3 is TGTGCCTGGAGCTCCCGCTCTGGAAACACCATATATTTT. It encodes CAWSSRSGNTIYF.

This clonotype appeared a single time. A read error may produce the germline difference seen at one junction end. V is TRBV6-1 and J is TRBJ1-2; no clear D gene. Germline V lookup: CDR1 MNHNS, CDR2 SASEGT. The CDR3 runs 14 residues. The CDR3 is CASSKASRNYGYTF. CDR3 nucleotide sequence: TGTGCCAGCAGTAAAGCTTCCCGTAACTATGGCTACACCTTC.

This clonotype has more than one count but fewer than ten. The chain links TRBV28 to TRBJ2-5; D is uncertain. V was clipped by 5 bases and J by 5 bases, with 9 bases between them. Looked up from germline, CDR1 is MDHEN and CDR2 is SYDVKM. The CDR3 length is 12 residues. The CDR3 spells CASSLLRETQYF. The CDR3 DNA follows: TGTGCCAGCAGTCTCCTTCGGGAGACCCAGTACTTC. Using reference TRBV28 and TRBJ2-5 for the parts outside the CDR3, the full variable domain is DVKVTQSSRYLVKRTGEKVFLECVQDMDHENMFWYRQDPGLGLRLIYFSYDVKMKEKGDIPEGYSVSREKKERFSLILESASTNQTSMYLCASSLLRETQYFGPGTRLLVL.

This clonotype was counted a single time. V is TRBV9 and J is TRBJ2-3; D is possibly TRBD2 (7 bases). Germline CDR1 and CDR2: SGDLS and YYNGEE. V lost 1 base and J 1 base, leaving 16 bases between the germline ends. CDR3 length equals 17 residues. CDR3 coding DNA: TGTGCCAGCAGCGTATTTGTGGGGGGGCTTGGCACAGATACGCAGTATTTT. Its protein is CASSVFVGGLGTDTQYF.

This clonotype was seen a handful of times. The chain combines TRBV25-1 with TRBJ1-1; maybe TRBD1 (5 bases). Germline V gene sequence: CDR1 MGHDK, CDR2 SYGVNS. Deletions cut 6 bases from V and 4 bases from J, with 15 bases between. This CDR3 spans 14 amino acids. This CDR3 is CASSPYQGFTEAFF. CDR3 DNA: TGTGCCAGCAGCCCTTATCAGGGATTCACTGAAGCTTTCTTT.

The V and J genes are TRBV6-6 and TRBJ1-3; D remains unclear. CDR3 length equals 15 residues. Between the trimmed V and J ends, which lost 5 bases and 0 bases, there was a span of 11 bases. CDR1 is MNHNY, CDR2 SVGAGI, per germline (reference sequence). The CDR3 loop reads CASSLTRDSGNTIYF. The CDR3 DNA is TGTGCCAGCAGTCTCACGAGGGACTCTGGAAACACCATATATTTT.

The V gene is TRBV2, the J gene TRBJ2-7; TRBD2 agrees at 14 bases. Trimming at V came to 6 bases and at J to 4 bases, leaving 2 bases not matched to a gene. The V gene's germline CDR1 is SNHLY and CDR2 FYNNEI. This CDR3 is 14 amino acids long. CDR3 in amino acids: CASSRTSGGYEQYF. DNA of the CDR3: TGTGCCAGCAGCAGGACTAGCGGGGGGTACGAGCAGTACTTC. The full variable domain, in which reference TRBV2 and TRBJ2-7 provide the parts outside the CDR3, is EPEVTQTPSHQVTQMGQEVILRCVPISNHLYFYWYRQILGQKVEFLVSFYNNEISEKSEIFDDQFSVERPDGSNFTLKIRSTKLEDSAMYFCASSRTSGGYEQYFGPGTRLTVT.

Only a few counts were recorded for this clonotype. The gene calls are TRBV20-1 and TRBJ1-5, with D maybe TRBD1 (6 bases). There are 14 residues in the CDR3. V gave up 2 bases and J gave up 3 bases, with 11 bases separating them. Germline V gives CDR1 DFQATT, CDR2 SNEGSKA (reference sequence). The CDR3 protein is CSARSGGDNQPQHF. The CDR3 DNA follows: TGCAGTGCTAGATCCGGGGGCGACAATCAGCCCCAGCATTTT.

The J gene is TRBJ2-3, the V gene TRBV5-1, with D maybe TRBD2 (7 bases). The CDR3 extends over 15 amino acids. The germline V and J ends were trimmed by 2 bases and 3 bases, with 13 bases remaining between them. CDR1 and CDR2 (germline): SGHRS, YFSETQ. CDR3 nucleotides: TGCGCCAGCAGCTTACGGGGGGCATATACAGATACGCAGTATTTT. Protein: CASSLRGAYTDTQYF.

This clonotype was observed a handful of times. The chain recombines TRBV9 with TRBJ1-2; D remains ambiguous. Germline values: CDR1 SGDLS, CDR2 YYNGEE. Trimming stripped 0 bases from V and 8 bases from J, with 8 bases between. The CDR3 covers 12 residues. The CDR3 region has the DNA TGTGCCAGCAGCGTAGATGGGTCCGGCTACACCTTC. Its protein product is CASSVDGSGYTF.

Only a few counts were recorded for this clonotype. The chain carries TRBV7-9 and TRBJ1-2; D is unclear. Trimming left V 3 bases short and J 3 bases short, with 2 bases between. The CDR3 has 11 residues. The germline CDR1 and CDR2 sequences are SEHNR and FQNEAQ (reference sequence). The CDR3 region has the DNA TGTGCCAGCAGCTTCCACTATGGCTACACCTTC. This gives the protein CASSFHYGYTF. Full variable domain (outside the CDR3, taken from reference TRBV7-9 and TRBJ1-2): DTGVSQNPRHKITKRGQNVTFRCDPISEHNRLYWYRQTLGQGPEFLTYFQNEAQLEKSRLLSDRFSAERPKGSFSTLEIQRTEQGDSAMYLCASSFHYGYTFGSGTRLTVV.

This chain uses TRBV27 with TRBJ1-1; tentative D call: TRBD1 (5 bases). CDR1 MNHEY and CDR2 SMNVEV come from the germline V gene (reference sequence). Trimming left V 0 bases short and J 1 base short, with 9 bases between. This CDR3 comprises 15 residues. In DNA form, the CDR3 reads TGTGCCAGCAGTTTATCCGTCGGGGGGAACACTGAAGCTTTCTTT. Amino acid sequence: CASSLSVGGNTEAFF.

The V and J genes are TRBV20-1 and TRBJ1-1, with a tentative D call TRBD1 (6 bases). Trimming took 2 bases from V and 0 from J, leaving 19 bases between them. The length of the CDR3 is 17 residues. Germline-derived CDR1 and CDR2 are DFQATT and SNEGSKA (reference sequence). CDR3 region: CSARLGQYLSMNTEAFF. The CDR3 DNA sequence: TGCAGTGCTAGACTTGGACAGTATCTCTCGATGAACACTGAAGCTTTCTTT.

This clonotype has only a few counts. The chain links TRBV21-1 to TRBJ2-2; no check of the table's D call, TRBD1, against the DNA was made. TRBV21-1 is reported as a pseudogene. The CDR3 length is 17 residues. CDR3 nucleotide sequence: TGTGCCAGCAGCAATTGTAAGGACAGGGGTATTTCCGGGGAGCTGTTTTTT. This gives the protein CASSNCKDRGISGELFF.

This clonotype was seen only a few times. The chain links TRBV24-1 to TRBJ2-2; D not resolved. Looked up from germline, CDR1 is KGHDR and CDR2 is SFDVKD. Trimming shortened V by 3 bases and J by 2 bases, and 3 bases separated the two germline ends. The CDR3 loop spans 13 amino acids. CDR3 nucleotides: TGTGCCACCAGTGATCCTAACACCGGGGAGCTGTTTTTT. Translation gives CATSDPNTGELFF.

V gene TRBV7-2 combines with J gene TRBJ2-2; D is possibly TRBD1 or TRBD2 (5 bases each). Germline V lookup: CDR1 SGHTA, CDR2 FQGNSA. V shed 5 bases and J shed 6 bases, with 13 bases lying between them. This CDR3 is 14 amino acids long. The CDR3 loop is CASSKGTFAGELFF. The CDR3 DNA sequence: TGTGCCAGCAGCAAAGGGACCTTCGCCGGGGAGCTGTTTTTT.

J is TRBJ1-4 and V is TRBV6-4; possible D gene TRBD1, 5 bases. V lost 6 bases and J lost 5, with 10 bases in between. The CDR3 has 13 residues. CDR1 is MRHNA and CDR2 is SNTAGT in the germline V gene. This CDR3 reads CASSRDRNEKLFF. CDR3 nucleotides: TGTGCCAGCAGCCGGGACCGAAATGAAAAACTGTTTTTT.

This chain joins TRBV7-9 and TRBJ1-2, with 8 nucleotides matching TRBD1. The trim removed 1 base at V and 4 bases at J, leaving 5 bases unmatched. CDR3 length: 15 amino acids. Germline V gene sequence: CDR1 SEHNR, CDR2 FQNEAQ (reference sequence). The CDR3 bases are TGTGCCAGCAGCTTAGTCGGACAGGGATCCTATGGCTACACCTTC. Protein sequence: CASSLVGQGSYGYTF.

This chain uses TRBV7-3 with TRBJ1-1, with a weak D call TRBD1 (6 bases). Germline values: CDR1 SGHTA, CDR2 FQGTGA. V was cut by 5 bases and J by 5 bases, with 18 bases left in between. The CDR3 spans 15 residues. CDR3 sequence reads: CASSPTPGQGTEAFF. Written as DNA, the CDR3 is TGTGCCAGCAGCCCAACCCCGGGTCAGGGGACTGAAGCTTTCTTT. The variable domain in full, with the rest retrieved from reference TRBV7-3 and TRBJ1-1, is GAGVSQTPSNKVTEKGKYVELRCDPISGHTALYWYRQSLGQGPEFLIYFQGTGAADDSGLPNDRFFAVRPEGSVSTLKIQRTERGDSAVYLCASSPTPGQGTEAFFGQGTRLTVV.

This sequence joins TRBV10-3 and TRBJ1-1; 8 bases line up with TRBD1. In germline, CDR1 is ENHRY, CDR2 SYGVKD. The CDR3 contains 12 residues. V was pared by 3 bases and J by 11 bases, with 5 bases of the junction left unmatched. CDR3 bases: TGTGCCATCAGTGAACTGGACAGGGAGGCTTTCTTT. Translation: CAISELDREAFF.

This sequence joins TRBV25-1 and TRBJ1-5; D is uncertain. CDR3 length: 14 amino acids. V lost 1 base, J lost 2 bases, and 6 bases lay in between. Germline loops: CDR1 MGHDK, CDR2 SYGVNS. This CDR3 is CASSEFGGNQPQHF. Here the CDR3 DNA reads TGTGCCAGCAGTGAATTCGGGGGCAATCAGCCCCAGCATTTT.

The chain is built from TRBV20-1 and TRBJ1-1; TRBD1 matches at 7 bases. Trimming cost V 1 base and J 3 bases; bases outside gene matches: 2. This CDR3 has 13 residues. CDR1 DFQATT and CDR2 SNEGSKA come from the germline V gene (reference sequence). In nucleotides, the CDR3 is TGCAGTGCTAGAGGGACAGGCGACACTGAAGCTTTCTTT. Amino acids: CSARGTGDTEAFF.

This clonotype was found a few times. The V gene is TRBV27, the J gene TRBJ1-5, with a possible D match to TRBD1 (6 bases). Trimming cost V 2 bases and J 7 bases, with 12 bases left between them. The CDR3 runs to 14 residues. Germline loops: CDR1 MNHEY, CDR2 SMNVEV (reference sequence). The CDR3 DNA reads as TGTGCCAGCAGTTTAGTCCCGGGGGCCCAGCCCCAGCATTTT. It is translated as CASSLVPGAQPQHF.